This entry features one T cell receptor beta chain sequence. Which antigen it targets is not known. Per-nucleotide qualities are absent, and no much larger clonotype sits a single base away. At diagnosis, peripheral blood, uninvolved tumor-adjacent lung and tumor were collected and stored as a combination of fresh-frozen and FFPE material. For TCR repertoire profiling, blood samples were analyzed in the form of peripheral blood mononuclear cells. From the cysteine up to the phenylalanine, the CDR3 has a length of 17 residues. Here the CDR3 DNA is all that survives: 51 bases in frame from base 1. The junction carries 15 bases between V and J, which are trimmed by 3 bases and 0 bases respectively. In the germline V gene (reference sequence), CDR1 corresponds to LNHDA and CDR2 to SQIVND. The record originates from a study of T cells in localized non-small cell lung cancer (dated by TCRdb to between 2020 and 2021). About the full investigation: T cell repertoires of a few hundred early-stage NSCLC patients were analyzed, with tumors being compared against uninvolved tumor-adjacent lungs. All 230 or so NSCLC patients in the cohort were treatment-naive and had localized lung tumors that were resected. The mean age of the NSCLC patients was roughly 70 years, with 130 or so men and 100 to 110 women.

General conclusions and limits of the study: Because multi-region sequencing of the tumors was not done, intratumor heterogeneity could not be ruled out. Uninvolved tumor-adjacent lung showed the highest T cell clonality, higher than tumor, which suggests more focused antigenic responses in the uninvolved tumor-adjacent lung. Because of the exploratory design, TCR variables were selected using unadjusted p-values without false-discovery rate correction. Higher blood T cell density associated with longer overall survival, while higher adjacent-lung clonality associated with shorter survival. A median of approximately 57 of the top 100 tumor clones were detected in paired uninvolved adjacent lung, and some 30 of these tumor clones were also found among the top 100 clones of the paired uninvolved adjacent lung.

The immunoSEQ Assay was used to sequence TCR beta CDR3 regions from DNA. Per the source publication's procedure: To compute T cell density, TCR beta template counts were normalized to usable DNA, which was estimated by amplifying housekeeping genes. The preseqR package was used to estimate richness by extrapolating to 400,000 templates for PBMC samples and to 120,000 templates for tissue samples. Clonality was defined by subtracting Pielou's evenness from one. Differential abundance testing on productive amino-acid clonotypes, with a minimum total count of 5 and an alpha of 0.1, was used to identify tissue-enriched TCRs. The Jaccard Index and the Morisita Overlap Index were used to measure how much the repertoires overlapped between compartments. GLIPH grouped TCR beta CDR3s together with public tetramer-defined viral CDR3s, and a viral motif had to include at least three viral sequences and show V-gene enrichment. TCRdb provides this immuneACCESS table in a form limited to in-frame rearrangements. Some clones are lacking; in checked studies, under half of them reflect an unresolved V gene, and why the rest are absent is not known. D and trimming were read from the DNA, whereas the V and J calls and clone size are those reported in that table. Across this sample there are 90,000 to 95,000 clones, with more than 75% seen only once. Clones ranked in the top ten supply approximately 4% of the sample.

The TCR comes from a woman aged 40-69 years with stage II squamous cell lung carcinoma. The sequence is built from TRBV19 and TRBJ1-3, with a tentative D gene TRBD1 over 5 matching bases. Sequenced material: PBMCs, taken before any cancer treatment. The nucleotide sequence reads as follows: TGTGCCAGTAGTATTGCGGCAGGGTCGTACTCTGGAAACACCATATATTTT. Its protein product is CASSIAAGSYSGNTIYF. Beyond the CDR3, the reference TRBV19 and TRBJ1-3 genes provide the residues; the full variable domain reads: DGGITQSPKYLFRKEGQNVTLSCEQNLNHDAMYWYRQDPGQGLRLIYYSQIVNDFQKGDIAEGYSVSREKKESFPLTVTSAQKNPTAFYLCASSIAAGSYSGNTIYFGEGSWLTVV.